Shown below are 26 T cell receptor beta chains from a single sample sequenced in a study of T cell responses to AZD1222 COVID-19 vaccine (dated by TCRdb to the early 2020s). The time point label on this specimen signifies: baseline before first vaccination. Libraries were built with the immunoSEQ multiplex PCR assay. TCRdb mirrors the immuneACCESS table, restricted to in-frame sequences. Some clones are absent from its copies; in checked studies, under half trace to an unresolved V gene, and the reason for the others is unknown. Across this sample there are 95,000 to 110,000 clones, with 80% to 90% seen only once. The top ten hold over 7.5% of the sample. Material: peripheral blood, obtained on day 0 of AZD1222 vaccination. Receptor source: an adult in good health.

This clone was detected only a few times. The chain is built from TRBV28 and TRBJ1-2; the D is unclear. Trimming pared 1 base from V and 0 bases from J, leaving 9 bases between. The CDR3 runs to 15 residues. The V gene's germline CDR1 is MDHEN and CDR2 SYDVKM. CDR3 sequence: CASSLSAAPNYGYTF. CDR3 DNA sequence: TGTGCCAGCAGTTTATCGGCAGCCCCTAACTATGGCTACACCTTC.

The chain carries TRBV5-6 and TRBJ1-1; D gene ambiguous. The CDR3 sequence is 14 residues long. The germline V gene has CDR1 SGHDT and CDR2 YYEEEE. V was pared by 1 base and J by 3 bases, with 10 bases between. Written as DNA, the CDR3 is TGTGCCAGCAGCTTGTTAGGACGGGACACTGAAGCTTTCTTT. Amino acids: CASSLLGRDTEAFF.

The chain combines TRBV7-2 with TRBJ2-7; 9 bases align to TRBD2. The V gene end was trimmed by 2 bases and the J gene end by 2 bases; junction bases not matched to a gene: 4. The CDR3 covers 15 residues. Germline CDR1 and CDR2: SGHTA and FQGNSA. The CDR3 region is CASSLLGGRAYEQYF. CDR3 nucleotide sequence: TGTGCCAGCAGCTTATTGGGCGGGAGGGCCTACGAGCAGTACTTC. The complete variable domain, with remaining parts taken from reference TRBV7-2 and TRBJ2-7, reads GAGVSQSPSNKVTEKGKDVELRCDPISGHTALYWYRQSLGQGLEFLIYFQGNSAPDKSGLPSDRFSAERTGGSVSTLTIQRTQQEDSAVYLCASSLLGGRAYEQYFGPGTRLTVT.

The CDR3 loop reads CASSLAWGISNQPQHF. The DNA of the CDR3 is TGTGCCAGCAGCTTGGCGTGGGGGATTAGCAATCAGCCCCAGCATTTT. This chain uses TRBV5-8 with TRBJ1-5; TRBD1 might be the D (5 bases). Germline assignment: CDR1 SGHTS and CDR2 YDEGEE. With 0 bases removed from V and 0 bases from J, the gap between germline ends came to 10 bases. This CDR3 is 16 amino acids long.

The chain links TRBV7-6 to TRBJ1-5; D gene ambiguous. CDR1 and CDR2 (germline): SGHVS, FNYEAQ. V was pared by 4 bases and J by 4 bases, with 8 bases between. The CDR3 loop spans 13 amino acids. DNA of the CDR3: TGTGCCAGCAGCTCTCAGCAAAATCAGCCCCAGCATTTT. Residues: CASSSQQNQPQHF. The full variable domain, with the rest looked up from reference TRBV7-6 and TRBJ1-5, is GAGVSQSPRYKVTKRGQDVALRCDPISGHVSLYWYRQALGQGPEFLTYFNYEAQQDKSGLPNDRFSAERPEGSISTLTIQRTEQRDSAMYRCASSSQQNQPQHFGDGTRLSIL.

Concerning this clone: At the DNA level, this CDR3 is encoded by other sequences in the same sample as well. This sequence joins TRBV12-3 or TRBV12-4 and TRBJ1-1, with D unresolved. The CDR3 has 13 amino acids. Between the trimmed V and J ends, which lost 3 bases and 1 base, there was a span of 6 bases. The CDR3 DNA sequence: TGTGCCAGCAGTTTGCGACAGAACACTGAAGCTTTCTTT. As protein: CASSLRQNTEAFF.

The chain has TRBV10-1 and TRBJ1-6, with D possibly being TRBD1 (6 bases). Deletions cut 3 bases from V and 7 bases from J, with 13 bases between. The CDR3 length is 15 residues. CDR1 WNHNN and CDR2 SYGVQD come from the germline V gene (reference sequence). CDR3 coding DNA: TGCGCCAGCAGTGACTCCCAGGGGAGGAATTCACCCCTCCACTTT. As protein: CASSDSQGRNSPLHF.

This chain uses TRBV29-1 with TRBJ2-6; D is ambiguous. Per the germline V gene, CDR1 is SQVTM and CDR2 is ANQGSEA. V was shortened by 7 bases and J by 1 base, with 17 bases between the two germline ends. CDR3 size: 16 residues. The CDR3 sequence: CSATDRALSGANVLTF. CDR3 in DNA: TGCAGCGCAACCGACCGGGCGCTATCTGGGGCCAACGTCCTGACTTTC.

This CDR3 reads CASSLAGTKEQFF. The CDR3 bases are TGTGCCAGCAGCTTAGCCGGGACGAAAGAGCAGTTCTTC. V and J are TRBV7-9 and TRBJ2-1; D is perhaps TRBD1 or TRBD2 (5 bases each). V was shortened by 0 bases and J by 10 bases, with 10 bases between the two germline ends. This CDR3 has 13 residues. Germline V gene sequence: CDR1 SEHNR, CDR2 FQNEAQ (reference sequence).

J is TRBJ1-1 and V is TRBV9; D may be TRBD1 (5 bases). V dropped 0 bases and J dropped 4 bases, with 13 bases sitting between them. The CDR3 totals 15 residues. Germline V gene lookup returns CDR1 SGDLS and CDR2 YYNGEE. The CDR3 here is CASSVGAGPVTEAFF. The CDR3 region has the DNA TGTGCCAGCAGCGTAGGGGCAGGGCCGGTCACTGAAGCTTTCTTT.

V is TRBV5-4 and J is TRBJ2-2, with 7 nucleotides matching TRBD1. The CDR3 loop spans 15 amino acids. The germline CDR1 and CDR2 sequences are SGHNT and YYREEE (reference sequence). V dropped 2 bases and J dropped 7; count of bases not matched to a gene: 8. CDR3 nucleotide sequence: TGTGCCAGCAGCTTTCGACAGGGTAGAATCGGGGAGCTGTTTTTT. The encoded protein is CASSFRQGRIGELFF.

The rearrangement uses TRBV6-1 and TRBJ1-5; D not certain. V lost 2 bases and J lost 7, with 9 bases in between. The CDR3 extends over 13 amino acids. Germline CDR1 and CDR2: MNHNS and SASEGT. The CDR3 spells CASSEYGFQPQHF. CDR3 coding DNA: TGTGCCAGCAGTGAATACGGGTTCCAGCCCCAGCATTTT.

V is TRBV18 and J is TRBJ2-6; either TRBD1 or TRBD2 may supply D (6 bases each). This CDR3 is built from 16 residues. CDR1 and CDR2 from the germline V gene are KGHSH and LQKENI. Deletions cut 8 bases from V and 4 bases from J, with 18 bases between. The CDR3 sequence is CASTDLGGAGANVLTF. For the CDR3, the DNA is TGTGCCAGCACGGACCTCGGGGGCGCGGGGGCCAACGTCCTGACTTTC.

This chain joins TRBV11-2 and TRBJ1-5; D possibly corresponds to TRBD1 (6 bases). V lost 3 bases and J 7 bases, leaving 16 bases between the germline ends. CDR3 size: 15 residues. Germline values: CDR1 SGHAT, CDR2 FQNNGV. CDR3 nucleotide sequence: TGTGCCAGCAGCTTTGGGACAAGGGGGGACCAGCCCCAGCATTTT. It is translated as CASSFGTRGDQPQHF.

This clone was seen only once. This sequence joins TRBV7-8 and TRBJ1-2; the D gene is possibly TRBD1 (5 bases). Germline CDR1 is SGHVS and CDR2 is FQNEAQ. Deletions cut 4 bases from V and 0 bases from J, with 15 bases between. There are 16 residues in the CDR3. CDR3 bases: TGTGCCAGCAGCTCTAGGGGTGGCCTCTCTAACTATGGCTACACCTTC. It translates to CASSSRGGLSNYGYTF. The full variable domain, rest sourced from reference TRBV7-8 and TRBJ1-2, is GAGVSQSPRYKVAKRGQDVALRCDPISGHVSLFWYQQALGQGPEFLTYFQNEAQLDKSGLPSDRFFAERPEGSVSTLKIQRTQQEDSAVYLCASSSRGGLSNYGYTFGSGTRLTVV.

The rearrangement joins TRBV28 to TRBJ1-2; D not resolved. CDR3 length equals 15 residues. Per the germline V gene, CDR1 is MDHEN and CDR2 is SYDVKM. V was cut by 6 bases and J by 2 bases, with 16 bases left in between. In nucleotides, the CDR3 is TGTGCCAGCAGCTTTAGGAGATATTACAACTATGGCTACACCTTC. This gives the protein CASSFRRYYNYGYTF.

The rearrangement joins TRBV4-2 to TRBJ2-7, with 7 bases matching TRBD1. The trim removed 4 bases at V and 2 bases at J, leaving 8 bases unmatched. Germline CDR1 LGHNA, CDR2 YNFKEQ. This CDR3 region has 15 residues. CDR3 nucleotides: TGTGCCAGCAGCCTTTCCCGGGACAGACCCTACGAGCAGTACTTC. This translates into CASSLSRDRPYEQYF.

The chain combines TRBV5-6 with TRBJ2-5; D remains ambiguous. The CDR3 has 15 amino acids. V was shortened by 5 bases and J by 2 bases, with 16 bases between the two germline ends. Germline CDR1 and CDR2: SGHDT and YYEEEE. As DNA, the CDR3 is TGTGCCAGCAGTAACAGCCCGGACGCACAAGAGACCCAGTACTTC. The encoded protein is CASSNSPDAQETQYF.

The V call is TRBV6-5, the J call TRBJ2-7; TRBD1 aligns across 7 bases. Germline values: CDR1 MNHEY, CDR2 SVGAGI. The CDR3 covers 14 residues. The V and J ends lost 2 bases and 9 bases, in that order; junction bases with no gene match: 10. The CDR3, as DNA: TGTGCCAGCAGTTACCGGTCAGGGGGAGATAGGCAGTACTTC. Translation gives CASSYRSGGDRQYF.

V usage is TRBV4-1 and J usage is TRBJ2-1, with TRBD2 matching over 13 bases. Germline CDR1 MGHRA, CDR2 YSYEKL. The V and J ends lost 4 bases and 7 bases, in that order; junction bases with no gene match: 7. The CDR3 totals 16 residues. Written as DNA, the CDR3 is TGCGCCAGCAGCCCCTTACTAGCGGGGGGGGTTAATGAGCAGTTCTTC. Its protein is CASSPLLAGGVNEQFF.

A single count supports this clone. The V and J genes are TRBV6-5 and TRBJ2-2; 12 bases are a match to TRBD2. The trim removed 7 bases at V and 5 bases at J, leaving 2 bases unmatched. The germline V gene encodes CDR1 MNHEY and CDR2 SVGAGI. This CDR3 comprises 14 residues. CDR3 nucleotide sequence: TGTGCCAGCATGCTAGCGGGGGGGACCGGGGAGCTGTTTTTT. Translated: CASMLAGGTGELFF.

V is TRBV4-1 and J is TRBJ1-6; D uncertain. V dropped 1 base and J dropped 7 bases, with 11 bases sitting between them. Germline V gene sequence: CDR1 MGHRA, CDR2 YSYEKL. The CDR3 totals 15 residues. The CDR3 reads CASSQAVRVNSPLHF. The CDR3 bases are TGCGCCAGCAGCCAAGCTGTAAGGGTGAATTCACCCCTCCACTTT.

The rearrangement joins TRBV5-1 to TRBJ2-1; D perhaps matches TRBD2 (6 bases). Germline CDR1 reads SGHRS; CDR2 reads YFSETQ. V lost 3 bases and J lost 9, with 19 bases in between. CDR3 length: 15 amino acids. CDR3 loop: CASSSSPSVKGEQFF. The CDR3 DNA sequence: TGCGCCAGCAGCTCTAGTCCTAGCGTTAAGGGTGAGCAGTTCTTC.

The genes are TRBV6-4 and TRBJ2-1, with D maybe TRBD2 (5 bases). Per germline, CDR1 MRHNA and CDR2 SNTAGT. V lost 7 bases to trimming and J lost 4 bases, with 26 bases between them. This CDR3 is built from 18 residues. The CDR3 nucleotides read TGTGCCAGCAAGGGTGAGCGGAGAGCTCAAACAGTTTACAATGAGCAGTTCTTC. It encodes CASKGERRAQTVYNEQFF.

The chain has TRBV9 and TRBJ1-5, with D possibly TRBD1 on 5 matching bases. Germline V gives CDR1 SGDLS, CDR2 YYNGEE. Trimming cost V 3 bases and J 3 bases, with 13 bases left between them. CDR3 length equals 15 residues. The CDR3 here is CASSANTGFNQPQHF. The CDR3, as DNA: TGTGCCAGCAGCGCAAACACAGGTTTCAATCAGCCCCAGCATTTT.

This sequence joins TRBV5-1 and TRBJ1-2; 11 positions agree with TRBD1. CDR3 size: 14 residues. Germline V gene sequence: CDR1 SGHRS, CDR2 YFSETQ. The junction had 7 bases not matched to a gene; V was cut back by 4 bases and J by 8 bases. The DNA for the CDR3 is TGCGCCAGCAGCCCAGGACAGGGGGCGGGAGGCTACACCTTC. It encodes CASSPGQGAGGYTF.